This T cell receptor beta chain stems from a study of blood T cells in healthy people across ages. General observations from the study: TCR beta diversity per million T cells fell roughly linearly with age. When set beside aged donors, long-lived donors presented more naive CD4+ cells and higher diversity. The unknown donor CMV status may have confounded expanded clonotype changes.

In the case of this clonotype: Its antigen is currently unknown.

The CDR3 is made up of 15 amino acids. The V end lost 5 bases, the J end lost 3 bases, and 16 bases lay between the germline ends. CDR1 is SEHNR and CDR2 is FQNEAQ in the germline V gene (reference sequence). A sample-barcoded 5' primer and a J-beta primer mix were used in a second PCR of about 7 to 12 cycles. TCRdb independently ran MiXCR on the 5' RACE reads; one entry per CDR3 protein. The sample holds about 570,000 distinct CDR3 sequences, roughly 28% seen once. The source of this sequence is a woman in her 70s in good health. The sequencing sample was made of blood. The chain joins TRBV7-9 to TRBJ1-2; tentative D call: TRBD1 (6 bases). This CDR3 reads CASSQGQPNDYGYTF. The CDR3 bases are TGTGCCAGCAGCCAAGGACAGCCCAACGACTATGGCTACACCTTC. The variable domain in full, with the rest retrieved from reference TRBV7-9 and TRBJ1-2, is DTGVSQNPRHKITKRGQNVTFRCDPISEHNRLYWYRQTLGQGPEFLTYFQNEAQLEKSRLLSDRFSAERPKGSFSTLEIQRTEQGDSAMYLCASSQGQPNDYGYTFGSGTRLTVV.